This T cell receptor (beta chain) was observed in a study of human T cells and chemical hapten exposure. As regards this clonotype: Antigen specificity is unknown.

The CDR3 has 16 amino acids. Per the germline V gene, CDR1 is DFQATT and CDR2 is SNEGSKA (reference sequence). Study-level points and caveats: TCRs at a frequency above 1 in 1000 stayed unchanged with DPC sensitization.

Time point reported: patch test 1, 2 weeks after DPC sensitization. Treatment given: therapeutic diphenylcyclopropenone sensitization with weekly scalp DPC. MiXCR, run by TCRdb on the RACE reads, gives a single entry per CDR3 protein. The sample lists 74,000 or so distinct CDR3 sequences; 10% to 15% were seen once. This receptor was identified in a woman aged 55-70 years with alopecia areata. Some clones in this sample may be carry-over from other donors' samples. This chain uses TRBV20-1 with TRBJ1-5; the match to TRBD1 covers 7 bases. Sample: whole blood, taken in connection with sensitization to the hapten diphenylcyclopropenone (DPC). CDR3 nucleotides: TGCAGCGCACCTGGGACAGCCTCCCTTAGCAATCAGCCCCAGCATTTT. Encoded protein: CSAPGTASLSNQPQHF.